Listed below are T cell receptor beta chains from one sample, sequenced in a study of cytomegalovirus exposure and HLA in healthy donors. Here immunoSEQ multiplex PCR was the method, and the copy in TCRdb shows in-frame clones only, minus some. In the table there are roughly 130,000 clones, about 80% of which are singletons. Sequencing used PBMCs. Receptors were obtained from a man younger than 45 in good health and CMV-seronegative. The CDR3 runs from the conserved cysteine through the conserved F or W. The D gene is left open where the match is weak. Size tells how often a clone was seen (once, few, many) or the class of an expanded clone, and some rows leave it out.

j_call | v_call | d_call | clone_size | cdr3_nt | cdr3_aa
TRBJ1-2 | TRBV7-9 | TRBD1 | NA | TGTGCCAGCAGCTCTCAGGGGGGCGGGGACACCTTC | CASSSQGGGDTF
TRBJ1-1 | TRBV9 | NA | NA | TGTGCCAGCAGCCAACAGACGAACACTGAAGCTTTCTTT | CASSQQTNTEAFF
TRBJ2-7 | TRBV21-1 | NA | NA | TGTGCCAGCAGCAAAGGAGGGTACGAGCAGTACTTC | CASSKGGYEQYF
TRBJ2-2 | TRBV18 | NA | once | TGTGCCAGCTCACCTGAAGGTCCGGGGAACACCGGGGAGCTGTTTTTT | CASSPEGPGNTGELFF
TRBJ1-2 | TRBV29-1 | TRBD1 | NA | TGCAGCGCCGCGGACAGGGAGGGCTACCCCTTC | CSAADREGYPF
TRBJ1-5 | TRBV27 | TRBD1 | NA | TGTGCCAGCAGTTCCCAACCCGGGACAGGGGGCTTCGGCAATCAGCCCCAGCATTTT | CASSSQPGTGGFGNQPQHF
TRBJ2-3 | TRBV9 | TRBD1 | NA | TGTGCCAGCAGCGTACGTGGTCGGACAGGGGGCACAGATACGCAGTATTTT | CASSVRGRTGGTDTQYF
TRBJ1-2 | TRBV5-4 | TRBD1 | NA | TGTGCCAGCAGCTTAAGGCAGGGGGCGAACTATGGCTACACCTTC | CASSLRQGANYGYTF
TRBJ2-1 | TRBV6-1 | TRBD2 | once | TGTGCCAGCAGTGAAACACTAGCGACCCATGAGCAGTTCTTC | CASSETLATHEQFF
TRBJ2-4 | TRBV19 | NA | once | TGTGCCAGTAGGGGGTCCAGGGAGGAAAACATTCAGTACTTC | CASRGSREENIQYF
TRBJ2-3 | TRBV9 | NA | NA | TGTGCCAGCCAGCCGGCAGGGCTTAGCACAGATACGCAGTATTTT | CASQPAGLSTDTQYF
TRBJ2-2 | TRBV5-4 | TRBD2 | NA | TGTGCCAGCAGCCAACTCACTAGCGGGAGTAACACCGGGGAGCTGTTTTTT | CASSQLTSGSNTGELFF
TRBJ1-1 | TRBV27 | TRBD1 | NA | TGTGCCAGCACCACAGGGACAGGGGTTCGAGCTTTCTTT | CASTTGTGVRAFF
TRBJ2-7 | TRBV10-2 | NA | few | TGCGCCAGCAGTGTTGCGGGACCCTCCTACGAGCAGTACTTC | CASSVAGPSYEQYF
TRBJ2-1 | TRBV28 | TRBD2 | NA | TGTGCCAGCAGCTCAAGCGGGATGGTCTATGAGCAGTTCTTC | CASSSSGMVYEQFF
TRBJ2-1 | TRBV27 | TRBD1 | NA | TGTGCCAGCAGAGAGACAGGGTACCTTAGTGAGCAGTTCTTC | CASRETGYLSEQFF
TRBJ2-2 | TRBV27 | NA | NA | TGTGCCAGCAGTTCTAGCCCCGGGGAGCTGTTTTTT | CASSSSPGELFF
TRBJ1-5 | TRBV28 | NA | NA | TGTGCCAGCAGTATAGGCTGGGAGGATAGCAATCAGCCCCAGCATTTT | CASSIGWEDSNQPQHF
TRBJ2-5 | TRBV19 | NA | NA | TGTGCCAGTAGTATTCAGGACCAAGAGACCCAGTACTTC | CASSIQDQETQYF
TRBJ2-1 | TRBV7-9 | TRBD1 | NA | TGTGCCAGCAGCAGAGGACAGGGGGTATCAAATGAGCAGTTCTTC | CASSRGQGVSNEQFF
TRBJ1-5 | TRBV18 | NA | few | TGTGCCAGCTCACCGGGAGGTCAGCCCCAGCATTTT | CASSPGGQPQHF
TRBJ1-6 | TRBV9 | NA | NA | TGTGCCAGCAGCGTAGCGGGGTTGGGTTCACCCCTCCACTTT | CASSVAGLGSPLHF
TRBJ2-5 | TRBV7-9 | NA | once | TGTGCCAGCAGCTATGGCGGTGGGAGGGAGACCCAGTACTTC | CASSYGGGRETQYF
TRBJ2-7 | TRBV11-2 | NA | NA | TGTGCCAGCAGCTTGGGGGGTAGGGGACAGTCCTACGAGCAGTACTTC | CASSLGGRGQSYEQYF
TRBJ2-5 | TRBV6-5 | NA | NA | TGTGCCAGCAGCAGACAAGAGACCCAGTACTTC | CASSRQETQYF
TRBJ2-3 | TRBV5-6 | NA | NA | TGTGCCAGCAGCTTGTACCTCCCTAGCACGCAGTATTTT | CASSLYLPSTQYF
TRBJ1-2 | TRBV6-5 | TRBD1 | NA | TGTGCCAGCAGTCCCATCCGACAGGGGTCAGGCTACCCCTTC | CASSPIRQGSGYPF
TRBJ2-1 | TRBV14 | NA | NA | TGTGCCAGTTCAGGGCCTTCCTACAATGAGCAGTTCTTC | CASSGPSYNEQFF
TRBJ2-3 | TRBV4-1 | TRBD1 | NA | TGCGCCAGCAGCCAGGCGGACAGGGTGTGGGCAGATACGCAGTATTTT | CASSQADRVWADTQYF
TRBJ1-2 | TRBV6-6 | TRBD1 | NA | TGTGCCAGCAGTTACTTGGGACAGGGCGCGGGCTACACCTTC | CASSYLGQGAGYTF
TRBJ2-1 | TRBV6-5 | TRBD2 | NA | TGTGCCAGCAGTTACCTAGCGGGAGGCAAGGATGAGCAGTTCTTC | CASSYLAGGKDEQFF
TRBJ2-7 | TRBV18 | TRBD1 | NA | TGTGCCAGCTCACCTTGGGACAGGGGATTAGGGGAGCAGTACTTC | CASSPWDRGLGEQYF
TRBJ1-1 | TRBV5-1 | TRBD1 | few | TGCGCCAGCAGCCCGCCCAGGGGGAATACTGAAGCTTTCTTT | CASSPPRGNTEAFF
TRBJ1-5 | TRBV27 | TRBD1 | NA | TGTGCCAGCAGTATCGGGACAGGGGGCAATCAGCCCCAGCATTTT | CASSIGTGGNQPQHF
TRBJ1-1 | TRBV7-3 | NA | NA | TGTGCCAGCAGCGCGTCAGGGGTAGTCACTGAAGCTTTCTTT | CASSASGVVTEAFF
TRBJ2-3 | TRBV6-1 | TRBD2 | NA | TGTGCCAGCAGCGGACTAGCGGGGACGGGAGATACGCAGTATTTT | CASSGLAGTGDTQYF
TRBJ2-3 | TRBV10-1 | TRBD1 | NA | TGCGCCAGCAGTGAGGGACAGGGACGCACAGATACGCAGTATTTT | CASSEGQGRTDTQYF
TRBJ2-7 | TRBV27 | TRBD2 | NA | TGTGCCAGCAGTTGGGGACTAGGGGGCTACGAGCAGTACTTC | CASSWGLGGYEQYF
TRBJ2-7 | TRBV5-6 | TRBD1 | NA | TGTGCCAGCAGCTTGGGACAGGGTCCCAACGAGCAGTACTTC | CASSLGQGPNEQYF
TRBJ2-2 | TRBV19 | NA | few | TGTGCCAGTAGTATAGATTCGTACGGGGAGCTGTTTTTT | CASSIDSYGELFF
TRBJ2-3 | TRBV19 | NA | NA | TGTGCCAGTAGTCCGCGGGACGGATTCTACACAGATACGCAGTATTTT | CASSPRDGFYTDTQYF
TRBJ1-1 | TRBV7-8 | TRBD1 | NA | TGTGCCAGCACCAACAGGGGCGTCAACACTGAAGCTTTCTTT | CASTNRGVNTEAFF
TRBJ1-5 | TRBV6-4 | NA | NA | TGTGCCAGCAATACGGGGGATAGCAATCAGCCCCAGCATTTT | CASNTGDSNQPQHF
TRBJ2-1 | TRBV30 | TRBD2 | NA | TGTGCCTGGACGGCCAGCGGGAGTATACATGAGCAGTTCTTC | CAWTASGSIHEQFF
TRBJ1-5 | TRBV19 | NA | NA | TGTGCCAGTAGTATGACAGCATATAGCAATCAGCCCCAGCATTTT | CASSMTAYSNQPQHF
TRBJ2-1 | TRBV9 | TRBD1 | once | TGTGCCAGCAGCGTAGTCGGGACAGGGGGCACTGAGCAGTTCTTC | CASSVVGTGGTEQFF
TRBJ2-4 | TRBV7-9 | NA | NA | TGTGCCAGCAGCTTAGGTGGCCGATCAAACATTCAGTACTTC | CASSLGGRSNIQYF
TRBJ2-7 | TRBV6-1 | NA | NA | TGTGCCAGCAGCGGCGGTCGGAACGGGTACGAGCAGTACTTC | CASSGGRNGYEQYF
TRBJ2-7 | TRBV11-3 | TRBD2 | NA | TGTGCCAGCAGCGGGCATAGCGGGAGAGCTTACGAGCAGTACTTC | CASSGHSGRAYEQYF
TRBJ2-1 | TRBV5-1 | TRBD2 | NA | TGTGCCAGCACCAGCAGTAGCGGGAGGGAATACAATGAGCAGTTCTTC | CASTSSSGREYNEQFF
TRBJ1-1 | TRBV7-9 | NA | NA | TGTGCCAGCAGACCCACGGGGTTAATTTCGGTTATGTACACTGAAGCTTTCTTT | CASRPTGLISVMYTEAFF
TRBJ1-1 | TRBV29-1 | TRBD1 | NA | TGCAGCGTTGAGGGACAGGGGTCTGAAGCTTTCTTT | CSVEGQGSEAFF
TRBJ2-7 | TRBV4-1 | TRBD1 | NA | TGCGCCAGCAGCCAAGGGACAGGGTCCCGCGAGCAGTACTTC | CASSQGTGSREQYF
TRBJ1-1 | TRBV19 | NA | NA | TGTGCCAGTAGTATAAGGGGAAGCACTGAAGCTTTCTTT | CASSIRGSTEAFF
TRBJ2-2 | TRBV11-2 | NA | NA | TGTGCCAGCAGCTTAATAGGACACCCCACCGGGGAGCTGTTTTTT | CASSLIGHPTGELFF
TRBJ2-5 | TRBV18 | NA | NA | TGTGCCAGCTCGCCAGATCTGGGCTCTCCGGGGGAGACCCAGTACTTC | CASSPDLGSPGETQYF
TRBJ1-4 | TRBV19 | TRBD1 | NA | TGTGCCAGTACCCTACGGCCGGGACAGGGGGCCCCAACTAATGAAAAACTGTTTTTT | CASTLRPGQGAPTNEKLFF
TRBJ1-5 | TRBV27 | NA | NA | TGTGCCAGCAGTTTCAGGGCGGGCAATCAGCCCCAGCATTTT | CASSFRAGNQPQHF
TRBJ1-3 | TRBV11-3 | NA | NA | TGTGCCAGCAGCTTAGATCAATCAGGAACGATCTCTGGAAACACCATATATTTT | CASSLDQSGTISGNTIYF